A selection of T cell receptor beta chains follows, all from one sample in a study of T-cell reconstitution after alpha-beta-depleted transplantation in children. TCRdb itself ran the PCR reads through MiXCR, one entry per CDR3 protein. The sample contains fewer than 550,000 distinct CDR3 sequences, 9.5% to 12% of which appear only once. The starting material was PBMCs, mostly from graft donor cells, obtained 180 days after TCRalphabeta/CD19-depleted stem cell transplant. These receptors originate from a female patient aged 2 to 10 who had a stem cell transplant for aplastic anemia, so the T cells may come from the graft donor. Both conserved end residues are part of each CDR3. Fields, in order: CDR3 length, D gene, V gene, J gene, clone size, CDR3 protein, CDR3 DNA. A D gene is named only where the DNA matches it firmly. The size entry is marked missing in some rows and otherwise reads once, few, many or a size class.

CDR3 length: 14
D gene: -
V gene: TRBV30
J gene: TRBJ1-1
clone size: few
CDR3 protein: CAWTFGLKNTEAFF
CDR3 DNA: TGTGCCTGGACATTTGGACTGAAGAACACTGAAGCTTTCTTT

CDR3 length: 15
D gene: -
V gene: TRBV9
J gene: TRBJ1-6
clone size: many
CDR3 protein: CASSVGSSYNSPLHF
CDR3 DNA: TGTGCCAGCAGCGTAGGGAGCTCCTATAATTCACCCCTCCACTTT

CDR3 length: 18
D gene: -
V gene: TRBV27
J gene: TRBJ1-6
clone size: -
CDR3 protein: CASSLSGGTWAYNSPLHF
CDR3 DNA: TGTGCCAGCAGTTTGTCCGGAGGGACTTGGGCCTATAATTCACCCCTCCACTTT

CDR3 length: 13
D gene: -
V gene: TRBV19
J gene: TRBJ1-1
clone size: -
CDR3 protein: CASRSNANTEAFF
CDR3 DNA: TGTGCCAGTAGGTCGAACGCGAACACTGAAGCTTTCTTT

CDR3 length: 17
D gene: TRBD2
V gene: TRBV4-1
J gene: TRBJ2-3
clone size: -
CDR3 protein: CASSLRAGGRSTDTQYF
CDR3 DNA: TGCGCCAGCAGCCTCCGAGCGGGAGGCCGCTCCACAGATACGCAGTATTTT

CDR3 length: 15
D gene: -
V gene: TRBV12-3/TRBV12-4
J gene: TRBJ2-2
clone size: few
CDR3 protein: CASLLWGAGTGELFF
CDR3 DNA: TGTGCCAGCCTCCTTTGGGGGGCGGGCACCGGGGAGCTGTTTTTT

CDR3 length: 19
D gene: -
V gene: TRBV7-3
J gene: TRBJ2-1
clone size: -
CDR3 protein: CASSVQTWGSVGVMDEQFF
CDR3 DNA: TGTGCCAGCAGCGTCCAGACGTGGGGGTCGGTGGGGGTTATGGATGAGCAGTTCTTC

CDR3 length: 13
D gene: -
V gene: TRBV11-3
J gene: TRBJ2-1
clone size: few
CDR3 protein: CASSFPSYNEQFF
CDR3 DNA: TGTGCCAGCAGCTTCCCGTCTTACAATGAGCAGTTCTTC

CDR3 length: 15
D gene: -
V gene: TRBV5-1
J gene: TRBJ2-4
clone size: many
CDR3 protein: CASSVRGTAKNIQYF
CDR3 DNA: TGCGCCAGCAGTGTCAGGGGTACGGCCAAAAACATTCAGTACTTC

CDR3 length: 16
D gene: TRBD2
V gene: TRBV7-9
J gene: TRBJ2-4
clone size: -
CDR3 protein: CASSVPRPLAGNIQYF
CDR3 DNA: TGTGCCAGCAGCGTCCCACGGCCCCTAGCGGGAAACATTCAGTACTTC

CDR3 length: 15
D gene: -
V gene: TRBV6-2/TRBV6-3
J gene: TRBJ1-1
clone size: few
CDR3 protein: CASNIPGRTDTEAFF
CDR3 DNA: TGTGCCAGCAATATCCCGGGGCGCACGGACACTGAAGCTTTCTTT

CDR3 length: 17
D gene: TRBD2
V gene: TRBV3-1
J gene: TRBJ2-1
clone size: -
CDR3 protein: CASSSTASGSIYNEQFF
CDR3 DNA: TGTGCCAGCAGTTCGACAGCTAGCGGTTCGATCTACAATGAGCAGTTCTTC

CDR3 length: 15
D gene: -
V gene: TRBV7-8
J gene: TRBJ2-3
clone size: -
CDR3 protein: CASSLGMGEADTQYF
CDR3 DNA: TGTGCCAGCAGCTTAGGAATGGGCGAAGCAGATACGCAGTATTTT

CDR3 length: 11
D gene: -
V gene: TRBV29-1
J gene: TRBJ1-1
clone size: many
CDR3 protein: CSVRGETEAFF
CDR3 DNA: TGCAGCGTCCGCGGTGAAACTGAAGCTTTCTTT

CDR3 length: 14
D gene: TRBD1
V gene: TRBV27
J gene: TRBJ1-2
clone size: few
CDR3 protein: CASRGLQGALGYTF
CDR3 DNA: TGTGCCAGCAGAGGTTTACAGGGGGCGCTGGGCTACACCTTC

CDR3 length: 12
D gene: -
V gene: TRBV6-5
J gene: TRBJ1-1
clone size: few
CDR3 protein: CASSSSRGDAFF
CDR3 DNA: -

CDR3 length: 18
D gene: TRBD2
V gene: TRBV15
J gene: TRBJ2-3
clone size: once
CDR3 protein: CATSRKRTSGTSTDTQFF
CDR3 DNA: TGTGCCACCAGCAGAAAAAGGACTAGCGGGACTAGCACAGATACGCAGTTTTTT

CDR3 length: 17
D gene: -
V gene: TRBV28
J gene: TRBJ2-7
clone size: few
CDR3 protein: CASSSPQSWARHPEQYF
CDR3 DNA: TGTGCCAGCAGTTCCCCCCAAAGTTGGGCCCGCCACCCTGAGCAGTACTTC

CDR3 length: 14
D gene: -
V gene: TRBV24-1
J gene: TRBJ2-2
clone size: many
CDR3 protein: CATRDRANTGELFF
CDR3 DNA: TGTGCCACCAGAGACCGCGCGAACACCGGGGAGCTGTTTTTT

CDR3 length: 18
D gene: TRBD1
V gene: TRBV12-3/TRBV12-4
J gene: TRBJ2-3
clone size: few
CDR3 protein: CAVSRTGGSRLSTDTQYF
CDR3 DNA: TGTGCCGTTTCGCGGACAGGGGGAAGTCGGCTGAGCACAGATACGCAGTATTTT

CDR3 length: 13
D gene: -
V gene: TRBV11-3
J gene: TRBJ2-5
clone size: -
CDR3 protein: CASSDRLEETQYF
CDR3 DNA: TGTGCCAGCTCTGACAGATTGGAGGAGACCCAGTACTTC

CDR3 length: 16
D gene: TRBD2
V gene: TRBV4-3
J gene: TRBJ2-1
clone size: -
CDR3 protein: CASSQEGSGRGNEQFF
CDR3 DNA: TGCGCCAGCAGCCAAGAAGGCAGCGGGAGAGGAAATGAGCAGTTCTTC

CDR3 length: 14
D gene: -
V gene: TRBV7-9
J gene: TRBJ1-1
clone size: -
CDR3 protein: CASSLVPGSYEAFF
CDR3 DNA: TGTGCCAGCAGCTTAGTGCCAGGGTCGTATGAAGCTTTCTTT

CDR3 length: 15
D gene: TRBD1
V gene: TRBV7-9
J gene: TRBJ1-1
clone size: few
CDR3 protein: CASSPTRDRGTEAFF
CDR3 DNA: TGTGCCAGCAGCCCGACCCGGGACAGGGGGACTGAAGCTTTCTTT

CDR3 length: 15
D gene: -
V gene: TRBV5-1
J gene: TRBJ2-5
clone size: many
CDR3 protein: CASSLSTQIQETQYF
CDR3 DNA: TGCGCCAGCAGCTTGAGCACGCAAATTCAAGAGACCCAGTACTTC

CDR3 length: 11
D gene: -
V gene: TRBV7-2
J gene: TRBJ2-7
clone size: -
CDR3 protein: CASSGLYQQYF
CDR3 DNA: -

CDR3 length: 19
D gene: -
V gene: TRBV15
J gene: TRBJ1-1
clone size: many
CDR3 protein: CATSRSPWQRRSMNTEAFF
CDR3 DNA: TGTGCCACCAGCAGATCTCCGTGGCAGAGACGGTCCATGAACACTGAAGCTTTCTTT

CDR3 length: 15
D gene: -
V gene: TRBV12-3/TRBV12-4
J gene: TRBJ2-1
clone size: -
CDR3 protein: CASRLDRNLKFEQFF
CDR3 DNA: TGTGCCAGCAGACTTGACAGAAACCTAAAATTTGAGCAGTTCTTC

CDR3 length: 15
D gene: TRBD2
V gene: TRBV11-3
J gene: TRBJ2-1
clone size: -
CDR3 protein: CASSERLASYNEQFF
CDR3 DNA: TGTGCCAGCAGCGAAAGACTAGCCTCTTACAATGAGCAGTTCTTC

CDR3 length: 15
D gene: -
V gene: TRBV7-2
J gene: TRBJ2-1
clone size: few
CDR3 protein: CASSLGARSRNEQFF
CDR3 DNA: TGTGCCAGCAGCTTAGGGGCCCGCTCTCGGAATGAGCAGTTCTTC

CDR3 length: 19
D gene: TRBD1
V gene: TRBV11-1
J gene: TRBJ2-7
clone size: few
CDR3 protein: CASSLAVGLTGENTYEQYF
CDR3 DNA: TGTGCCAGCAGCTTAGCCGTCGGCTTGACAGGGGAAAATACCTACGAGCAGTACTTC

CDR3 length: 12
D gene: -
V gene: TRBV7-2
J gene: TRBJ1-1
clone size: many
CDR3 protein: CASSLLSTEAFF
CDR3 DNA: TGTGCCAGCAGCTTACTTTCGACTGAAGCTTTCTTT

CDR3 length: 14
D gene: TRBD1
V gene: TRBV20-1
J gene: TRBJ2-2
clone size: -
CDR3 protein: CSARPRGWTGELFF
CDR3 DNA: TGCAGTGCTAGACCCAGGGGGTGGACCGGGGAGCTGTTTTTT

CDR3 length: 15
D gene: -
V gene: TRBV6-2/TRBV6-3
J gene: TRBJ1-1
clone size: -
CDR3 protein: CASSYGTGAATEAFF
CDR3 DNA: TGTGCCAGCAGTTACGGGACGGGGGCGGCGACTGAAGCTTTCTTT

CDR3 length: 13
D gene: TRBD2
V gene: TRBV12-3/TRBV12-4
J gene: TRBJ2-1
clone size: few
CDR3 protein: CANLISGGNEQFF
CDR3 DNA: TGTGCCAACCTGATTAGCGGGGGCAATGAGCAGTTCTTC

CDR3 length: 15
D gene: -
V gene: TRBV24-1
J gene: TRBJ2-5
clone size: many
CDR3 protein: CATSDRGGRRETQYF
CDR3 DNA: TGTGCCACCAGTGACCGAGGGGGTCGGAGGGAGACCCAGTACTTC

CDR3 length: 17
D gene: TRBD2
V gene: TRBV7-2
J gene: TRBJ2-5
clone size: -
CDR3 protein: CTSSPGTSGSRRETQYF
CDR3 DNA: TGTACCAGCAGCCCCGGGACTAGCGGGAGTAGGAGAGAGACCCAGTACTTC

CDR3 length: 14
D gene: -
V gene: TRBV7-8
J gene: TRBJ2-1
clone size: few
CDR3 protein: CASSLVREFSEQFF
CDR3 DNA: TGTGCCAGCAGCTTAGTACGGGAGTTCTCTGAGCAGTTCTTC

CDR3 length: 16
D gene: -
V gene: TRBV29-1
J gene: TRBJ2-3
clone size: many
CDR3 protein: CSVEGWRIHSTDTQYF
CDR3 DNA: TGCAGCGTGGAAGGGTGGCGGATCCATTCCACAGATACGCAGTATTTT

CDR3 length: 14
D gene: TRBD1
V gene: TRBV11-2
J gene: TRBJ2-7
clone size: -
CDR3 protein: CASSPAQGVYEQYF
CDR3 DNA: TGTGCCAGCAGCCCCGCGCAGGGGGTCTACGAGCAGTACTTC

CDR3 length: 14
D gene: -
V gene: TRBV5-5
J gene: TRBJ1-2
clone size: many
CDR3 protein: CASSLGPDHYGYTF
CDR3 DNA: TGTGCCAGCAGCCTCGGGCCCGATCACTATGGCTACACCTTC

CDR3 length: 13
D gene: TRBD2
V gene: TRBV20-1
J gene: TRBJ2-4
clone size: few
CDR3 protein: CSAKRGLENIQYF
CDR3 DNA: TGCAGTGCTAAAAGGGGACTAGAAAACATTCAGTACTTC

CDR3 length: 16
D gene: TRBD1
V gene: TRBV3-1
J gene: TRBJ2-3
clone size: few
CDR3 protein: CASSQKGQGITDTQYF
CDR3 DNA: TGTGCCAGCAGCCAAAAGGGACAGGGGATCACAGATACGCAGTATTTT

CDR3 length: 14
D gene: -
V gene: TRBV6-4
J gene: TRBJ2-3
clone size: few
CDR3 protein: CASRRDLRTDTQYF
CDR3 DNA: TGTGCCAGCAGAAGGGACCTTAGGACAGATACGCAGTATTTT

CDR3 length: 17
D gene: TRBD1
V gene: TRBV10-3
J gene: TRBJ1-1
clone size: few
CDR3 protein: CAISAGGRGRLSLEAFF
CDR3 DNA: TGTGCCATCAGTGCGGGGGGGAGGGGGCGGCTGTCCCTTGAAGCTTTCTTT

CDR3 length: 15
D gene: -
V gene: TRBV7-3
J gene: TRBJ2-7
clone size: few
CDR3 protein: CASSLGPQVWGEQYF
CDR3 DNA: TGTGCCAGCAGCTTAGGCCCCCAGGTTTGGGGTGAGCAGTACTTC

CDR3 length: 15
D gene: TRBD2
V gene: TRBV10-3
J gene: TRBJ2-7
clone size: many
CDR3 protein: CAIRTRLAGSYEQYF
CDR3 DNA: TGTGCCATCAGGACTCGACTAGCCGGTTCCTACGAGCAGTACTTC

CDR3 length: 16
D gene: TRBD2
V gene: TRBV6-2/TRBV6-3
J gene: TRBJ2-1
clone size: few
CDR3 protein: CASSTRLAGIGNEQFF
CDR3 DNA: TGTGCCAGCAGTACAAGACTAGCGGGAATTGGCAATGAGCAGTTCTTC

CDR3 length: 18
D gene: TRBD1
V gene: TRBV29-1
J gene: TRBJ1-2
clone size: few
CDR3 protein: CSAEGDRGPSPSNYGYTF
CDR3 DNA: TGCAGCGCTGAGGGTGACAGGGGCCCCAGTCCTTCCAACTATGGCTACACCTTC

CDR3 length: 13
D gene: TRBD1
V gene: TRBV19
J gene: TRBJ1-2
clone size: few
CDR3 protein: CASSKNRGNGYTF
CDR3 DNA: TGTGCCAGTAGTAAAAACAGGGGAAACGGCTACACCTTC

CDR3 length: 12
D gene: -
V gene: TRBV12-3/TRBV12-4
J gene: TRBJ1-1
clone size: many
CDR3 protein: CASSVVGTEAFF
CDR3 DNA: TGTGCCAGCAGTGTAGTAGGGACTGAAGCTTTCTTT

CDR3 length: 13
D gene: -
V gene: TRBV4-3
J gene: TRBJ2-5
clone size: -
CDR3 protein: CASSPSRVETQYF
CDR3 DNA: TGCGCCAGCAGCCCCTCCAGGGTGGAGACCCAGTACTTC

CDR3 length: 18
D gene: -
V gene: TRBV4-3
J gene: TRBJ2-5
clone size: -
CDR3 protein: CASSQGKGKEGSKETQYF
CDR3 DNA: TGCGCCAGCAGCCAAGGAAAGGGGAAGGAGGGGTCAAAAGAGACCCAGTACTTC

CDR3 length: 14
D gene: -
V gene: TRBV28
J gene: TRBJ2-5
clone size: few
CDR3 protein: CASSLFRSGETQYF
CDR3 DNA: TGTGCCAGCAGTTTATTCAGGAGCGGGGAGACCCAGTACTTC

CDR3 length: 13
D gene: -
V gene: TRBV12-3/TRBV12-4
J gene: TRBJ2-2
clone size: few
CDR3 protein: CASSPFGTGELFF
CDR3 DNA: TGTGCCAGCAGTCCCTTCGGGACAGGGGAGCTGTTTTTT

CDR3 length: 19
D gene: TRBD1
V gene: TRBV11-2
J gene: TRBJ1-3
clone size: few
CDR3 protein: CASSTPGTGVFFSGNTIYF
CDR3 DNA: TGTGCCAGCAGCACTCCCGGGACAGGGGTCTTCTTCTCTGGAAACACCATATATTTT

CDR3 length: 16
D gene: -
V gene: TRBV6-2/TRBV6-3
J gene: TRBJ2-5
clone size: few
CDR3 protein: CASSYFLGWEEETQYF
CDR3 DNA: TGTGCCAGCAGTTACTTCCTGGGGTGGGAGGAAGAGACCCAGTACTTC

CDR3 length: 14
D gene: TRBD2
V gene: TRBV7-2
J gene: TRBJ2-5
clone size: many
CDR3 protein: CASSWTRLQETQYF
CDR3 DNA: TGTGCCAGCAGCTGGACTAGGCTCCAAGAGACCCAGTACTTC

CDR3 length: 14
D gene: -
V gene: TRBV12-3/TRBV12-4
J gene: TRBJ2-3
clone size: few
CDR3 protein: CASSVALRTDTQYF
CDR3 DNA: TGTGCCAGCAGTGTGGCACTCCGCACAGATACGCAGTATTTT

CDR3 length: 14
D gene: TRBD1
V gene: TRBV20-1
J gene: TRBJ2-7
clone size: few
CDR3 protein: CSAGAGGTGWEQYF
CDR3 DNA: TGCAGTGCCGGAGCAGGGGGCACGGGCTGGGAGCAGTACTTC